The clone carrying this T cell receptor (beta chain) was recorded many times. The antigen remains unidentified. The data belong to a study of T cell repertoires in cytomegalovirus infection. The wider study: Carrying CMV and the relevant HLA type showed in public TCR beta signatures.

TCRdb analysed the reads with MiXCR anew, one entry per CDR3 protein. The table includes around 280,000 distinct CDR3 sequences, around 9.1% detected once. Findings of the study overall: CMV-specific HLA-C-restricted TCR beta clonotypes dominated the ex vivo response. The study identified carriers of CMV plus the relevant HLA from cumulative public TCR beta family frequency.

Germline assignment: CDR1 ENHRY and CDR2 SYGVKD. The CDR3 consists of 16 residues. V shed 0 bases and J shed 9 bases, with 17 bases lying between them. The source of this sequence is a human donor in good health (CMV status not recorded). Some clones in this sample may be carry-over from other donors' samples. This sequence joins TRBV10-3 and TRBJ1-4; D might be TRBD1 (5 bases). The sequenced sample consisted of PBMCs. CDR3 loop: CAISESMGLDWKKLFF. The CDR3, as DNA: TGTGCCATCAGTGAGTCCATGGGACTCGATTGGAAAAAACTGTTTTTT.